This T cell receptor (beta chain) is drawn from a study of blood T cell repertoires in COVID-19. Whole-study context: PBMCs, B-cell-depleted T cells, or T cells provided the cDNA or gDNA that made up the material.

The germline gives CDR1 LGHDT, CDR2 YNNKEL (reference sequence). The CDR3 covers 20 residues. Trimming cost V 0 bases and J 6 bases, with 29 bases left between them. TCRdb's table, derived via immunoSEQ multiplex PCR, lists solely in-frame clones and lacks some. The repertoire consists of 55,000 to 75,000 clones, with around 86% occurring once and the leading ten covering around 7.9%. Sequencing input: peripheral blood. The receptor's source is a man aged 45-65 years with active COVID-19. This sequence joins TRBV3-1 (or the pseudogene TRBV3-2) and TRBJ1-1, with D possibly TRBD1 on 5 matching bases. CDR3 in DNA: TGTGCCAGCAGCCAAGAGTCGACTTGGTCGGGCCGGGGGAGGTGGGCTGAAGCTTTCTTT. Its protein product is CASSQESTWSGRGRWAEAFF.